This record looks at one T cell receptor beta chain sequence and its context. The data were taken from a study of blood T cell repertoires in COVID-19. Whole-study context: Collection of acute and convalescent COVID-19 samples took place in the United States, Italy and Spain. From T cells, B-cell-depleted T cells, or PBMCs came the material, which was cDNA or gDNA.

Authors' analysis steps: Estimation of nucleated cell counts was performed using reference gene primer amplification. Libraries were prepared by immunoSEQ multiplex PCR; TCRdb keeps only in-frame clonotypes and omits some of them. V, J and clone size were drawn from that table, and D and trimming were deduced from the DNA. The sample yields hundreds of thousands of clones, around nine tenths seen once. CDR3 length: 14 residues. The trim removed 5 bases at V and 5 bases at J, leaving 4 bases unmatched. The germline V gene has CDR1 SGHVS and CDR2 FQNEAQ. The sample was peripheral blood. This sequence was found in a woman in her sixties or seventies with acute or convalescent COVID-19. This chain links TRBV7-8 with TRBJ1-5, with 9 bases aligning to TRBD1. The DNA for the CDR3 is TGTGCCAGCAGCGCCCGGACAGGGGATCAGCCCCAGCATTTT. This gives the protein CASSARTGDQPQHF.